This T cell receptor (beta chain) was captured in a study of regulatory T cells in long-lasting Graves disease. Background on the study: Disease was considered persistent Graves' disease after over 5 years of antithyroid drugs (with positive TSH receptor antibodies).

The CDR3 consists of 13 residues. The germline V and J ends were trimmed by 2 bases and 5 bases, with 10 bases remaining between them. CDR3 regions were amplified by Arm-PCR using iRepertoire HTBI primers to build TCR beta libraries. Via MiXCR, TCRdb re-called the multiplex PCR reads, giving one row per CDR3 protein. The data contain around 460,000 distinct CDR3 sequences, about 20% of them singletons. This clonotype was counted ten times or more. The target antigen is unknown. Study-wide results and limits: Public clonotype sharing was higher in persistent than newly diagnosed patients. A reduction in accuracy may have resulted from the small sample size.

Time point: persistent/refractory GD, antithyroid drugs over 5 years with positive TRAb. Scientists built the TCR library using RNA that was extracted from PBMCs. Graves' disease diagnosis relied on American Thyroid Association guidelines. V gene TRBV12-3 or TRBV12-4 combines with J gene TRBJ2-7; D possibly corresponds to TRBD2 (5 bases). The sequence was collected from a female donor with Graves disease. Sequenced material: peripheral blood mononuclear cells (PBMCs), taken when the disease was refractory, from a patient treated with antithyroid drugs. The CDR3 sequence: CASSLPGSDEQYF. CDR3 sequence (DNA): TGTGCCAGCAGTTTACCGGGATCCGACGAGCAGTACTTC.